This passage covers 9 T cell receptor beta chains from one sample sequenced in a study of T-cell reconstitution after alpha-beta-depleted transplantation in children. The authors prepared the TCRbeta library with unique molecular identifiers. One entry per CDR3 protein results from TCRdb running MiXCR on the PCR reads. This table holds 300,000 to 400,000 distinct CDR3 sequences, around 15% found once. The specimen comprised PBMCs, mostly from graft donor cells, sampled 360 days after TCRalphabeta/CD19-depleted stem cell transplant. The receptors were gathered from a male patient between 2 and 15 years old who had a stem cell transplant for acute lymphoblastic leukemia, so the T cells may come from the graft donor.

This clonotype has just a few counts. This rearrangement joins TRBV6-5 to TRBJ2-1, with D possibly matching TRBD1 (6 bases). V was trimmed by 6 bases and J by 8 bases, leaving 23 bases between them. The length of the CDR3 is 16 residues. Looked up from germline, CDR1 is MNHEY and CDR2 is SVGAGI. The CDR3 DNA follows: TGTGCCAGCAGAACGAGGGGGAAAACATATGAGTATGAGCAGTTCTTC. It specifies CASRTRGKTYEYEQFF.

As for this clonotype: Since no conserved phenylalanine or tryptophan closes the CDR3, a read error is the likely cause. The V gene is TRBV6-1, the J gene TRBJ2-1; perhaps TRBD2 as D (6 bases). CDR3 length: 14 residues. Trimming cost V 8 bases and J 10 bases, with 21 bases left between them. The germline gives CDR1 MNHNS, CDR2 SASEGT. CDR3 DNA: TGTGCCAGCTCCGTCGGGAACCTTGGAGGGGAGCAGTTCGTC. Protein product: CASSVGNLGGEQFV.

This clonotype was seen a handful of times. V and J are TRBV29-1 and TRBJ2-1, with a possible D match to TRBD2 (5 bases). This CDR3 is 11 amino acids long. The V gene lost 5 bases and the J gene lost 9 bases, with 11 bases spanning the gap. Germline values: CDR1 SQVTM, CDR2 ANQGSEA. For the CDR3, the DNA is TGCAGCGTTAGGCGGGTGCCTGAGCAGTTCTTC. This translates into CSVRRVPEQFF.

This sequence joins TRBV7-2 and TRBJ2-5, with TRBD2 matching over 8 bases. This CDR3 region has 14 residues. With V trimmed by 5 bases and J by 5 bases, 7 bases remained unmatched. Germline lookup yields CDR1 SGHTA and CDR2 FQGNSA. The CDR3 DNA reads TGTGCCAGCAGCCAAACGGGGGGGAGGGAGACCCAGTACTTC. As protein: CASSQTGGRETQYF.

This clonotype has at least ten counts. The chain joins TRBV12-3 or TRBV12-4 to TRBJ2-6, with 7 bases aligning to TRBD1. This CDR3 comprises 17 residues. Losses at the gene ends were 6 bases for V and 0 bases for J; bases not matched to a gene: 8. CDR3 sequence (DNA): TGTGCCAGCAGGGGGGACAGAATGCCCTCTGGGGCCAACGTCCTGACTTTC. Protein product: CASRGDRMPSGANVLTF.

There are a few counts of this clonotype. The chain is built from TRBV28 and TRBJ2-3; no clear D. The CDR3 length is 15 residues. Germline V gene lookup returns CDR1 MDHEN and CDR2 SYDVKM. V was clipped by 0 bases and J by 2 bases, with 9 bases between them. The CDR3 DNA reads TGTGCCAGCAGTTTATGGGCGGTACTCACAGATACGCAGTATTTT. It translates to CASSLWAVLTDTQYF.

In its sample, this clonotype was seen a few times. This chain joins TRBV12-3 or TRBV12-4 and TRBJ1-6; TRBD1 aligns across 9 bases. The CDR3 is made up of 12 amino acids. J lost 14 bases, V lost 6 bases, and 5 bases had no gene match. The CDR3 bases are TGTGCCAGCAGGCCCGGGACAGGGTCCCTCCACTTT. Amino acids: CASRPGTGSLHF.

This chain joins TRBV20-1 and TRBJ1-2; 9 positions match TRBD1. Germline CDR1 DFQATT, CDR2 SNEGSKA (reference sequence). The V gene end was trimmed by 1 base and the J gene end by 4 bases; junction bases not matched to a gene: 16. This CDR3 region has 18 residues. The CDR3 spells CSARAKGFTGGAGYGYTF. The CDR3 region has the DNA TGCAGTGCTAGAGCTAAGGGATTTACAGGGGGCGCAGGCTATGGCTACACCTTC.

The CDR3 sequence is CASSQDLAHEYYEQYF. The CDR3, as DNA: TGCGCCAGCAGCCAGGACCTGGCACACGAGTACTACGAGCAGTACTTC. This rearrangement joins TRBV4-1 to TRBJ2-7; D not certain. The CDR3 totals 16 residues. Germline lookup yields CDR1 MGHRA and CDR2 YSYEKL. The V and J ends lost 3 bases and 3 bases respectively, with 18 bases between them.